The source of this T cell receptor (beta chain) is a study of Graves' ophthalmopathy and Graves' hyperthyroidism. Whole-study results and caveats: Most thyroid clonotypes with frequency above 0.001 were detected in blood too.

Amplification targeted the TCR beta CDR3 regions, with RNA transcripts as the source material. An opening RT-PCR round employed HTBI primers and preceded a second-round multiplex PCR. In TCRdb, the multiplex PCR reads were re-called with MiXCR into one record per CDR3 protein. This table holds about 370,000 distinct CDR3 sequences, about a sixth found once. There are many counts of this clonotype. What it binds is not known. CDR1 MGHRA and CDR2 YSYEKL come from the germline V gene. CDR3 length equals 15 residues. Trimming left V 5 bases short and J 2 bases short, with 16 bases between. The sequencing sample was made of peripheral blood. This clonotype was sampled from an adult woman with stable Graves' hyperthyroidism. This chain joins TRBV4-1 and TRBJ2-7, with D unresolved. CDR3 sequence (DNA): TGCGCCAGCAGCTCCAAGTCGGGTGAAACCTACGAGCAGTACTTC. It encodes CASSSKSGETYEQYF.